This T cell receptor beta chain comes out of a study of cytomegalovirus exposure and HLA in healthy donors. Primers for the PCR totalled 60 Vbeta and 13 Jbeta. Some clones are missing from TCRdb's copy, which holds only in-frame ones; the method was immunoSEQ multiplex PCR. The data hold 170,000 or so clones, with 60% to 85% observed a single time. Sequencing used PBMCs. This TCR came from a woman between 45 and 60 years old in good health and CMV-seropositive.

The CDR3 DNA follows: TGTGCCAGCAGCTCAGGGACAGGGGGCTATCAGCCCCAGCATTTT. Translating it yields CASSSGTGGYQPQHF. The V and J genes are TRBV7-8 and TRBJ1-5, with TRBD1 identical over 12 bases. The V and J ends lost 4 bases and 5 bases, in that order; junction bases with no gene match: 3. CDR3 length: 15 residues. Germline lookup yields CDR1 SGHVS and CDR2 FQNEAQ.